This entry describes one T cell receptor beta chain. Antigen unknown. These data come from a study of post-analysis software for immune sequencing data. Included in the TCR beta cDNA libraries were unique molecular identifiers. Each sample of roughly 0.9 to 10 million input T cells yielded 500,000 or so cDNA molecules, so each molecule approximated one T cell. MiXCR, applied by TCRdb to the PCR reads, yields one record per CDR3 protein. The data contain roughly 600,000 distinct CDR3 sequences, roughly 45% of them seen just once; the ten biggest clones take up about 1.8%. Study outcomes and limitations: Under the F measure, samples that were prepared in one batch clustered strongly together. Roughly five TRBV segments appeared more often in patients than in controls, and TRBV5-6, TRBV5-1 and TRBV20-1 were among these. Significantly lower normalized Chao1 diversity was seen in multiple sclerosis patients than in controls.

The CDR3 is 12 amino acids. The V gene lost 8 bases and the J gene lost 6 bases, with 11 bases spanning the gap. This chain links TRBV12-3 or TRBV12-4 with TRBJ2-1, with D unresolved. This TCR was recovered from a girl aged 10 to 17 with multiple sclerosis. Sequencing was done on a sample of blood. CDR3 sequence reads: CASGIQRNEQFF. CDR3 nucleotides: TGTGCCAGCGGAATACAGCGCAATGAGCAGTTCTTC.